Below, 11 T cell receptor beta chains from the same sample are listed, as sequenced in a study of identical twins. TCRdb re-called the 5' RACE reads through MiXCR, storing one row per CDR3 protein. The repertoire holds 1.5 million to 2 million distinct CDR3 sequences, around a third seen once, with 0.25% to 0.3% in the top ten. Material for sequencing was cord blood. The origin of the receptors is a newborn girl in good health.

This clonotype was seen more than once but under ten times. This chain uses TRBV20-1 with TRBJ2-5, with D perhaps being TRBD1 or TRBD2 (6 bases each). CDR3 length: 17 residues. Deletions cut 4 bases from V and 6 bases from J, with 27 bases between. CDR1 and CDR2 from the germline V gene are DFQATT and SNEGSKA (reference sequence). Here the CDR3 DNA reads TGCAGTGCTACCTCTGGGGGGCGTGGACCCCGGATTAAGACCCAGTACTTC. Its protein is CSATSGGRGPRIKTQYF.

The chain couples TRBV20-1 to TRBJ2-7; TRBD1 agrees at 9 bases. The DNA end favors TRBJ2-5, so the J call may be wrong. This CDR3 contains 16 residues. Germline V gene sequence: CDR1 DFQATT, CDR2 SNEGSKA (reference sequence). In nucleotides, the CDR3 is TGCAGTGCTAGGTCCTTCGGGACAGGGCTTTTGGAGACCCAGTACTTC. Protein sequence: CSARSFGTGLLETQYF.

The V call is TRBV6-5, the J call TRBJ2-3; perhaps TRBD1 as D (6 bases). The germline V gene encodes CDR1 MNHEY and CDR2 SVGAGI. The V gene lost 7 bases and the J gene lost 9 bases, with 17 bases spanning the gap. This CDR3 is 13 amino acids long. The CDR3 here is CASMGTPARTQYF. For the CDR3, the DNA is TGTGCCAGCATGGGGACACCGGCAAGAACGCAGTATTTT.

CDR3 in amino acids: CASSDPAGGFNQPQHF. Here the CDR3 DNA reads TGTGCCAGCAGTGACCCCGCTGGGGGATTCAATCAGCCCCAGCATTTT. V usage is TRBV2 and J usage is TRBJ1-5, with D possibly being TRBD1 (5 bases). The germline V gene encodes CDR1 SNHLY and CDR2 FYNNEI. This CDR3 has 16 residues. The ends were cut back, 3 bases at V and 3 bases at J, with 15 bases in the middle. Using reference TRBV2 and TRBJ1-5 for the parts outside the CDR3, the full variable domain is EPEVTQTPSHQVTQMGQEVILRCVPISNHLYFYWYRQILGQKVEFLVSFYNNEISEKSEIFDDQFSVERPDGSNFTLKIRSTKLEDSAMYFCASSDPAGGFNQPQHFGDGTRLSIL.

The chain combines TRBV4-2 with TRBJ2-5; no clear D gene. V was clipped by 7 bases and J by 11 bases, with 26 bases between them. Germline V gives CDR1 LGHNA, CDR2 YNFKEQ. The CDR3 spans 15 residues. CDR3: CASNLYGSNHNEQYF. The CDR3 region has the DNA TGTGCCAGCAACCTATATGGGTCTAACCACAATGAGCAGTACTTC.

This clonotype was found once. The V and J genes are TRBV20-1 and TRBJ1-2, with D possibly TRBD1 on 6 matching bases. This CDR3 region has 12 residues. The V gene lost 4 bases and the J gene lost 7 bases, with 13 bases spanning the gap. Looked up from germline, CDR1 is DFQATT and CDR2 is SNEGSKA (reference sequence). CDR3 sequence (DNA): TGCAGTGCTACAGAGCTACAGGGTGGCTACACCTTC. Translated: CSATELQGGYTF.

The chain has TRBV5-1 and TRBJ2-7, with 13 bases fitting TRBD2. CDR1 and CDR2 from the germline V gene are SGHRS and YFSETQ. J was trimmed by 5 bases and V by 4 bases; bases with no gene match: 9. The CDR3 runs to 16 residues. This chain's CDR3 is CASSLGLAGEMDEQYF. The CDR3 DNA reads TGCGCCAGCAGCCTAGGACTAGCGGGAGAAATGGACGAGCAGTACTTC.

This clonotype has only a few counts. The chain links TRBV10-3 to TRBJ2-3; D possibly corresponds to TRBD1 (6 bases). V was cut by 7 bases and J by 2 bases, with 16 bases left in between. The V gene's germline CDR1 is ENHRY and CDR2 SYGVKD. The CDR3 is made up of 15 amino acids. CDR3 sequence (DNA): TGTGCCATCACCGCAGGGGACCCTGCCACAGATACGCAGTATTTT. It yields the protein CAITAGDPATDTQYF.

The genes are TRBV20-1 and TRBJ1-5; D unclear. Trimming cost V 6 bases and J 0 bases, with 9 bases left between them. The germline V gene has CDR1 DFQATT and CDR2 SNEGSKA (reference sequence). The CDR3 has 13 residues. The CDR3 loop is CSALTYSNQPQHF. The CDR3, as DNA: TGCAGTGCCCTTACATATAGCAATCAGCCCCAGCATTTT.

Concerning this clonotype: This CDR3 is missing its conserved last phenylalanine or tryptophan, likely due to a read error. The chain combines TRBV24-1 with TRBJ2-1; no clear D gene. The V gene lost 3 bases and the J gene lost 2 bases, with 13 bases spanning the gap. The CDR3 extends over 16 amino acids. Germline V gene data show CDR1 as KGHDR and CDR2 as SFDVKD. DNA for the CDR3: TGTGCCACCAGTGATCAAACGTCTCGAACCTACAATGAGCAGTTCCTC. This codes for CATSDQTSRTYNEQFL.

This clonotype was observed a handful of times. CDR3 residues: CASSLGRSEQYF. In DNA form, the CDR3 reads TGTGCCAGCAGTTTGGGACGCTCCGAGCAGTACTTC. This sequence joins TRBV12-3 or TRBV12-4 and TRBJ2-5, with D possibly being TRBD1 or TRBD2 (5 bases each). The J call is in doubt because the DNA end fits TRBJ2-7 better. The CDR3 length is 12 residues.